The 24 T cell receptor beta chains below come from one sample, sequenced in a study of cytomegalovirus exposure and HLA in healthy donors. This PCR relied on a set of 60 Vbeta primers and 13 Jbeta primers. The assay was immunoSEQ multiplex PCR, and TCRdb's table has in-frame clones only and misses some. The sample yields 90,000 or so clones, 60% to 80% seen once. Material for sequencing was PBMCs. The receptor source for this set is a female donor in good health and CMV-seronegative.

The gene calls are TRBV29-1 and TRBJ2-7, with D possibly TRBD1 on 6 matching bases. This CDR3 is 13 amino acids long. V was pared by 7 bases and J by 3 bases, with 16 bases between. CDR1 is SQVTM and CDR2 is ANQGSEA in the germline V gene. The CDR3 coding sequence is TGCAGCGCCACAGGGAGTACCCTCTACGAGCAGTACTTC. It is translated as CSATGSTLYEQYF.

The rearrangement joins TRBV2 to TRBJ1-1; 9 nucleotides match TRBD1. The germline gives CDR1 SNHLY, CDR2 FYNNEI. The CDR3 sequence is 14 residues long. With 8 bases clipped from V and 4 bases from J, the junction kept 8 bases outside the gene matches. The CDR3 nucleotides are TGTGCCAGCGCAACAAGGACAGGGGCCACTGAAGCTTTCTTT. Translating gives CASATRTGATEAFF.

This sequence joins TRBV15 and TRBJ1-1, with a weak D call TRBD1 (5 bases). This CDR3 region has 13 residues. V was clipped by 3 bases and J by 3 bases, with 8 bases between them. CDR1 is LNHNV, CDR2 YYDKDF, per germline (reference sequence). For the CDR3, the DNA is TGTGCCACCAGCAGGGGGCAGTACACTGAAGCTTTCTTT. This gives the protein CATSRGQYTEAFF. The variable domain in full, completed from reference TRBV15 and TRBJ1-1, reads DAMVIQNPRYQVTQFGKPVTLSCSQTLNHNVMYWYQQKSSQAPKLLFHYYDKDFNNEADTPDNFQSRRPNTSFCFLDIRSPGLGDTAMYLCATSRGQYTEAFFGQGTRLTVV.

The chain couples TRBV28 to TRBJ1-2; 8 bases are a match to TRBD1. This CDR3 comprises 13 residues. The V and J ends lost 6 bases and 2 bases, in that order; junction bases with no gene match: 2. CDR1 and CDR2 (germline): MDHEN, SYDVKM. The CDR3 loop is CASSRQGNYGYTF. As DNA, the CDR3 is TGTGCCAGCAGCCGACAGGGGAACTATGGCTACACCTTC.

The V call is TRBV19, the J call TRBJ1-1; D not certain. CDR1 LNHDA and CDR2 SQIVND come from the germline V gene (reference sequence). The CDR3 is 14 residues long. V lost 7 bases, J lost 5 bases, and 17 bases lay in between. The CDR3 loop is CASTARTPGTEAFF. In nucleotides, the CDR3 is TGTGCCAGTACCGCGAGGACTCCGGGGACTGAAGCTTTCTTT. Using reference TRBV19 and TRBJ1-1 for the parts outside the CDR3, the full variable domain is DGGITQSPKYLFRKEGQNVTLSCEQNLNHDAMYWYRQDPGQGLRLIYYSQIVNDFQKGDIAEGYSVSREKKESFPLTVTSAQKNPTAFYLCASTARTPGTEAFFGQGTRLTVV.

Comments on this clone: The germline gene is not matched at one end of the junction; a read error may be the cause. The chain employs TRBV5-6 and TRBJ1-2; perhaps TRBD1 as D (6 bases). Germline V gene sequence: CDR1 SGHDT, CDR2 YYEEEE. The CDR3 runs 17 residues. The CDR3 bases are TGTGTCAGCAGCTTGTCTAAATATGGGGGCAACCCCTATGGCTACACCTTC. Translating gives CVSSLSKYGGNPYGYTF.

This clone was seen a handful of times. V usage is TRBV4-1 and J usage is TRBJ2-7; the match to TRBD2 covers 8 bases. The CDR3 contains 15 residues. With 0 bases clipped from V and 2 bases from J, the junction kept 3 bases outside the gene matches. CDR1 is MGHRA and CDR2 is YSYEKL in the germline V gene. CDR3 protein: CASSQDIGRAYEQYF. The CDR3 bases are TGCGCCAGCAGCCAAGATATCGGGAGGGCCTACGAGCAGTACTTC.

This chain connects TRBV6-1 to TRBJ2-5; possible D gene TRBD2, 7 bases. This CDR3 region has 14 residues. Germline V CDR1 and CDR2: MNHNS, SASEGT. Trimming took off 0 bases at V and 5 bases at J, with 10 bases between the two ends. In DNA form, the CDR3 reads TGTGCCAGCAGTGAAGCGGGGGGGCGGGAGACCCAGTACTTC. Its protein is CASSEAGGRETQYF.

DNA for the CDR3: TGTGCCAGCAGTGAATGGCAGGGGTCCTCGCAACCGACCCAGTACTTC. Encoded protein: CASSEWQGSSQPTQYF. The gene calls are TRBV25-1 and TRBJ2-5; TRBD1 might be the D (6 bases). The V end was cut by 1 base, the J end by 7 bases, with 19 bases between. Germline values: CDR1 MGHDK, CDR2 SYGVNS. The CDR3 extends over 16 amino acids.

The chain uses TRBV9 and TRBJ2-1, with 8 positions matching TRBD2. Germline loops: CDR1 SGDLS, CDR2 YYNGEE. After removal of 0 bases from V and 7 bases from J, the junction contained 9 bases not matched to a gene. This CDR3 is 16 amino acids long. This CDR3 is CASSVGPDAGGNEQFF. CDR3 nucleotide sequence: TGTGCCAGCAGCGTAGGCCCAGATGCGGGGGGAAATGAGCAGTTCTTC.

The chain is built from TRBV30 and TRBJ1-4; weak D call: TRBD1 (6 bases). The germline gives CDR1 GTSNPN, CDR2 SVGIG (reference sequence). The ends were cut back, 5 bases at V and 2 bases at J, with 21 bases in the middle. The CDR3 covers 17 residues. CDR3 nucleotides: TGTGCCTGGTTAGGGTCGCAGGGGCGGGAGACTAATGAAAAACTGTTTTTT. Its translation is CAWLGSQGRETNEKLFF.

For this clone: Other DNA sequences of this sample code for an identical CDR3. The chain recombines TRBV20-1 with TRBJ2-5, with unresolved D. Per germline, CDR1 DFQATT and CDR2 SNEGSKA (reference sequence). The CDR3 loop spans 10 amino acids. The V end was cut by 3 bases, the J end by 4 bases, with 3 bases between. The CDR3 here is CSASGETQYF. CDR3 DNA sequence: TGCAGTGCTAGCGGAGAGACCCAGTACTTC.

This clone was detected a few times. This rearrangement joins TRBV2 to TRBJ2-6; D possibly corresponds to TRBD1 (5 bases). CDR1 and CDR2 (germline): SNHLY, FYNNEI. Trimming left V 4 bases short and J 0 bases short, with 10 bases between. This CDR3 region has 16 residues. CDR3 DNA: TGTGCCAGCAGTGGATCAGGGTCCTCTGGGGCCAACGTCCTGACTTTC. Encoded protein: CASSGSGSSGANVLTF.

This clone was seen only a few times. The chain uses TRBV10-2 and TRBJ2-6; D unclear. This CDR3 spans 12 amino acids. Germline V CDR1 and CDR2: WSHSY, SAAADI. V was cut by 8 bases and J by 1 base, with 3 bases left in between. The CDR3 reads CASSSGANVLTF. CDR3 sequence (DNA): TGCGCCAGCTCGTCTGGGGCCAACGTCCTGACTTTC.

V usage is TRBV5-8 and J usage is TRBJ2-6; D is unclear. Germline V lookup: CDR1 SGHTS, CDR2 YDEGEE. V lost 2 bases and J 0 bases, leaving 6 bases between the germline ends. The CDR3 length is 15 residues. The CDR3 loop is CASSLQTSGANVLTF. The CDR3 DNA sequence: TGTGCCAGCAGCTTACAGACCTCTGGGGCCAACGTCCTGACTTTC.

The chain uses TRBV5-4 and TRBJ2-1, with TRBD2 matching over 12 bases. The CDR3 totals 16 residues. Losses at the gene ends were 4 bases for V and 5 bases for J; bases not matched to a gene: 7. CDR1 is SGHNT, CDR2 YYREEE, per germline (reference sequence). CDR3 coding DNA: TGTGCCAGCAGCCGGGTCACTAGCGGGAGGCACAATGAGCAGTTCTTC. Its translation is CASSRVTSGRHNEQFF. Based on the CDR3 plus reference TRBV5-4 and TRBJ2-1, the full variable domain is ETGVTQSPTHLIKTRGQQVTLRCSSQSGHNTVSWYQQALGQGPQFIFQYYREEENGRGNFPPRFSGLQFPNYSSELNVNALELDDSALYLCASSRVTSGRHNEQFFGPGTRLTVL.

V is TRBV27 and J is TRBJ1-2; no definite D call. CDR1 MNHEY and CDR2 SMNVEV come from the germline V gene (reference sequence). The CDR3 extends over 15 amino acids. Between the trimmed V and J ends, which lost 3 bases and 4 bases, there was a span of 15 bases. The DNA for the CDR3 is TGTGCCAGCAGTTTCAGGTCCCTCCCGATCTATGGCTACACCTTC. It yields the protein CASSFRSLPIYGYTF.

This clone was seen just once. The DNA of the CDR3 is TGTGCCAGCAGCCACCCCACAGTTGATGAAGCTTTCTTT. This gives the protein CASSHPTVDEAFF. This chain links TRBV14 with TRBJ1-1; D is undetermined. Germline V gives CDR1 SGHDN, CDR2 FVKESK. The CDR3 runs 13 residues. V lost 3 bases, J lost 7 bases, and 12 bases lay in between. The whole variable domain, remainder taken from reference TRBV14 and TRBJ1-1, is EAGVTQFPSHSVIEKGQTVTLRCDPISGHDNLYWYRRVMGKEIKFLLHFVKESKQDESGMPNNRFLAERTGGTYSTLKVQPAELEDSGVYFCASSHPTVDEAFFGQGTRLTVV.

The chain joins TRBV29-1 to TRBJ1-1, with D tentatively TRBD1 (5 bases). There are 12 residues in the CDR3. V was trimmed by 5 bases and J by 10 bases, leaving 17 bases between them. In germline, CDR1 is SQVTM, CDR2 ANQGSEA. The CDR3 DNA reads TGCAGCGTTCAGGACGGACAAAGCGCAGCTTTCTTT. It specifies CSVQDGQSAAFF.

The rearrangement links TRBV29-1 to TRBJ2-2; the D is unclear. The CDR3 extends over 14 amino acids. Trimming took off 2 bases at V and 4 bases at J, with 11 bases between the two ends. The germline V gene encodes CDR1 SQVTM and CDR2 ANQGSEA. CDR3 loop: CSVELGQVTGELFF. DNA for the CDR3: TGCAGCGTTGAATTAGGCCAGGTCACCGGGGAGCTGTTTTTT.

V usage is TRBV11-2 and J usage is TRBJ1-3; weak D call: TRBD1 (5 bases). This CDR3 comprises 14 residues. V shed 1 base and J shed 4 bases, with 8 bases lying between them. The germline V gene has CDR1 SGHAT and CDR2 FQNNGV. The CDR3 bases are TGTGCCAGCAGCTTAGCTTACAGGGGAAACACCATATATTTT. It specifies CASSLAYRGNTIYF.

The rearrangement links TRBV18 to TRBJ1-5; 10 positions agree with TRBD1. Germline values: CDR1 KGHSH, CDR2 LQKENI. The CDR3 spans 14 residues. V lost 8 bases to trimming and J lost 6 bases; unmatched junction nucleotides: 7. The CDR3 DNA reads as TGTGCCAGCAGAGACAGGGGGCTAGGTCAGCCCCAGCATTTT. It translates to CASRDRGLGQPQHF. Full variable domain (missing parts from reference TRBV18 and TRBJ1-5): NAGVMQNPRHLVRRRGQEARLRCSPMKGHSHVYWYRQLPEEGLKFMVYLQKENIIDESGMPKERFSAEFPKEGPSILRIQQVVRGDSAAYFCASRDRGLGQPQHFGDGTRLSIL.

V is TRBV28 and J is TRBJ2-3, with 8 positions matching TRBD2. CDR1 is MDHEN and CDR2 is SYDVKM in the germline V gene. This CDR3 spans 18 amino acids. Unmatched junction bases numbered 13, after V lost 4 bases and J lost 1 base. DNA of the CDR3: TGTGCCAGCAGTTCCTACTTACTGGCGGGAGGCCGCACAGATACGCAGTATTTT. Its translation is CASSSYLLAGGRTDTQYF.

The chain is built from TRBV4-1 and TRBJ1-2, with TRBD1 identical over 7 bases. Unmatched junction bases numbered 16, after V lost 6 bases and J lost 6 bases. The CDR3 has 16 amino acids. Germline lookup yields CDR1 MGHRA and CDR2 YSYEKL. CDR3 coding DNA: TGCGCCAGCAGGGCCCCGACAGGGACCCTGGGAGATGGCTACACCTTC. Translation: CASRAPTGTLGDGYTF.